This T cell receptor (beta chain) was captured in a study of shared clonotypes between healthy human individuals (dated by TCRdb to 2019 to 2021). Context from the whole study: The cohort comprised a couple of women and a few men aged 18 to 49 years. To estimate repertoire size and how much clonotypes are shared between individuals, the study performed deep sequencing of blood TCR repertoires from a handful of healthy adults. Per donor, three plates each were used for CD4 naive and CD4 memory, two for CD8 naive, and one for CD8 memory. Between about 0.94 and 8.9 billion PBMCs per donor were obtained by leukapheresis. To increase sequencing depth and limit assay-specific biases, TCR repertoire library preparation and sequencing were carried out by different laboratories using diverse techniques.

Using the deep immunoSEQ assay, TCR CDR3 regions were amplified from genomic DNA by multiplex PCR. For each cell subset, the extracted genomic DNA was distributed evenly across all wells of several immunoSEQ 96-well plates, and each plate served as one replicate. Each replicate PCR for sorted subsets received approximately 220 ng genomic DNA, equal to tens of thousands of T cell genomes. Purified libraries were quantified with a Qubit 3.0 fluorometer, sized on a Bioanalyzer 2100, and re-quantified with the KAPA Library Quantification kit. A separate single-read 150-cycle Illumina NextSeq 550 flow cell was used to sequence each immunoSEQ 96-well plate. The paper's data handling went like this. Because only junctional sequences without quality scores were contained in the immunoSEQ output, filtering matching that applied to full-length reads could not be performed. Sequences were annotated with PyIR, a Python wrapper for IgBLAST v1.9, using IMGT germline references to assign V/J genes and CDR3. Reads were removed for weak V/J assignments (E-value above 1e-6), missing CDR3, stop codons, out-of-frame junctions, or ambiguous translated residues. V3J clonotypes were defined by identical inferred V gene, J gene, and CDR3 amino acid sequence. Percentage overlap between repertoires was computed as shared unique clonotypes divided by the size of the smaller repertoire. Three approaches were used to assess repertoire richness: RTK rarefaction, the Chao1 estimator, and Recon v2.1 estimates of unobserved clonotypes. Generation probabilities for all TCRbeta clonotypes obtained by the gDNA method from several donors were computed using OLGA. This is the immuneACCESS table as TCRdb keeps it, with only in-frame sequences that have V and J called. A part of the clones is gone; compared with another copy, unresolved V genes explain less than half, and the rest is unexplained. Clone size and the V and J calls come from that table; the DNA yielded D and trimming. The sample profile shows approximately 1.1 million clones; about 80% of them were found once. The ten largest clones represent roughly 0.56% of the sample.

The germline ends are 23 bases apart after V is trimmed by 1 base and J by 0 bases. The CDR3 starts with the cysteine, ends with the phenylalanine, and has 20 residues. CDR3 DNA only is kept here, 60 bases in frame from base 1. Reading the germline V gene gives CDR1 SGHRS and CDR2 YFSETQ. Donors were healthy HIV-negative adults with no recently reported acute infections or vaccinations. All donors were Caucasian adults living in Nashville, Tennessee, USA. CD4+ T cells were enriched by magnetic negative selection; naive cells were then positively selected on CD45RA, and the negative fraction formed the memory subset. Blood was obtained by leukapheresis, after which PBMCs were separated by Ficoll-Histopaque density gradient centrifugation and cryopreserved in liquid nitrogen vapor phase. Purity and quantity of every magnetically sorted T cell population were checked by analytical flow cytometry. Each sorted fraction had its genomic DNA isolated and then quantified by UV absorbance on a Nanodrop 2000c.

About this clone: It lacks a known antigen. Base qualities are not provided; no much larger clone lies one nucleotide away.

Here is what the overall study found, with its caveats: When four donors were compared, the shared fraction of clonotypes was about 5% for naive CD4, more than 3% for naive CD8, 2% to 2.5% for memory CD4, and 0.3% to 0.5% for memory CD8. Naive subsets generally had larger estimated clonotype richness than memory subsets did. Pairwise subsampling led to the expectation that sequencing depth would affect the degree of clonotype sharing among donors. Compared with non-shared clonotypes, the clonotypes found in all four sorted-subset donors had higher generation probabilities. Only blood was sampled, and tissue TCR repertoires likely differ from those in blood. Because the study included a small number of donors, the genetic and exposure-history diversity represented was limited. Even with the large sequencing depth, rarefaction of the sorted-subset datasets indicated that sequencing was incomplete.

The chain is encoded by TRBV5-1 joined to TRBJ1-3; the D region possibly corresponds to TRBD1 (5 bases align). The TCR originated in a man younger than 30 in good health. Some clones in this sample may be carry-over from other donors' samples. Material for sequencing was memory CD4+ T cells from PBMCs. The sample's cell subset or site, from its label and the paper: CD45RA-negative fraction. The DNA sequence follows: TGCGCCAGCAGCTTGATAGATCCGGGACGCAGCGGATTCTCTGGAAACACCATATATTTT. It specifies CASSLIDPGRSGFSGNTIYF.